These 27 T cell receptor beta chains were all obtained from the same sample, sequenced in a study of early T cells in non-severe SARS-CoV-2 infection. TCRdb reanalysed the 5' RACE reads using MiXCR and keeps one entry per CDR3 protein. The sample shows roughly 100,000 distinct CDR3 sequences, around 12% of them seen only once. The source material was whole blood, sampled at baseline. The receptor set was obtained from an adult who was a healthcare worker with PCR-confirmed SARS-CoV-2 infection or an uninfected control (not recorded which).

The V and J genes are TRBV12-3 or TRBV12-4 and TRBJ1-2; a weak D match, TRBD1 (6 bases). The V gene lost 5 bases and the J gene lost 4 bases, with 17 bases spanning the gap. The CDR3 runs 15 residues. The CDR3, as DNA: TGTGCCAGCAGTAACGCAGGGGCTCACAGCTATGGCTACACCTTC. It specifies CASSNAGAHSYGYTF.

This rearrangement joins TRBV5-1 to TRBJ2-6; D gene ambiguous. The germline V and J ends were trimmed by 0 bases and 0 bases, with 7 bases remaining between them. The CDR3 runs 16 residues. Germline CDR1 reads SGHRS; CDR2 reads YFSETQ. The CDR3 spells CASSLDGISGANVLTF. The CDR3, as DNA: TGCGCCAGCAGCTTGGACGGAATCTCTGGGGCCAACGTCCTGACTTTC.

This clonotype has a handful of counts. The chain carries TRBV12-3 or TRBV12-4 and TRBJ1-2, with a possible D match to TRBD1 (5 bases). V was clipped by 5 bases and J by 11 bases, with 15 bases between them. The CDR3 sequence is 12 residues long. CDR3 in DNA: TGTGCCAGCAGTGGCAAGGGGCTGGTATACACCTTC. Its protein product is CASSGKGLVYTF.

Here the CDR3 DNA reads TGTGCCAGCTCCGTTATTGTAGGCGGCAACACAGATACGCAGTATTTT. It translates to CASSVIVGGNTDTQYF. The chain is built from TRBV6-1 and TRBJ2-3; D is undetermined. The CDR3 runs to 16 residues. Germline CDR1 is MNHNS and CDR2 is SASEGT. V was shortened by 8 bases and J by 2 bases, with 20 bases between the two germline ends.

This clonotype was seen only a few times. The rearrangement joins TRBV20-1 to TRBJ2-3; 8 positions agree with TRBD2. The CDR3 length is 16 residues. Per germline, CDR1 DFQATT and CDR2 SNEGSKA (reference sequence). Germline trimming cut 3 bases from V and 0 bases from J; bases unmatched to any gene: 8. CDR3: CSASLMVAGSTDTQYF. In DNA form, the CDR3 reads TGCAGTGCTAGCCTAATGGTAGCGGGGAGCACAGATACGCAGTATTTT.

This clonotype was detected many times. The chain links TRBV7-9 to TRBJ2-3; D call uncertain. Trimming took off 5 bases at V and 5 bases at J, with 20 bases between the two ends. The germline CDR1 and CDR2 sequences are SEHNR and FQNEAQ (reference sequence). CDR3 length equals 16 residues. The chain's CDR3 is CASSLLERVAGDTQYF. For the CDR3, the DNA is TGTGCCAGCAGCCTCCTCGAAAGGGTAGCAGGAGATACGCAGTATTTT.

This clonotype was observed at least ten times. This chain connects TRBV10-3 to TRBJ2-3, with 7 bases aligning to TRBD2. V was pared by 5 bases and J by 13 bases, with 15 bases of the junction left unmatched. The CDR3 contains 14 residues. Germline V gene data show CDR1 as ENHRY and CDR2 as SYGVKD. Here the CDR3 reads CAISSPLWAGVEYF. CDR3 DNA: TGTGCCATCAGTTCCCCGTTGTGGGCGGGAGTAGAGTATTTT.

CDR3 region: CASSLLGTSYEQYF. The DNA of the CDR3 is TGTGCCAGCAGTTTATTGGGCACCTCCTACGAGCAGTACTTC. The chain couples TRBV28 to TRBJ2-7; D remains unclear. Germline V CDR1 and CDR2: MDHEN, SYDVKM. The CDR3 length is 14 residues. Trimming stripped 1 base from V and 0 bases from J, with 7 bases between.

This clonotype came up many times. The chain is built from TRBV6-1 and TRBJ2-6; either TRBD1 or TRBD2 may supply D (5 bases each). V lost 2 bases and J lost 0, with 14 bases in between. The germline V gene has CDR1 MNHNS and CDR2 SASEGT. The CDR3 runs to 18 residues. Here the CDR3 reads CASSESGTASSGANVLTF. The CDR3 nucleotides read TGTGCCAGCAGTGAATCCGGGACGGCTAGCTCTGGGGCCAACGTCCTGACTTTC.

The CDR3 DNA is TGTGCCAGCTCACCCTATGCCAATCCTATTCAATTAGCTAACTATGGCTACACCTTC. The encoded protein is CASSPYANPIQLANYGYTF. The V gene is TRBV18, the J gene TRBJ1-2; D is unclear. The V and J ends lost 3 bases and 0 bases respectively, with 23 bases between them. This CDR3 region has 19 residues. The germline V gene has CDR1 KGHSH and CDR2 LQKENI.

This chain joins TRBV27 and TRBJ2-7; D is possibly TRBD2 (6 bases). V lost 3 bases and J 1 base, leaving 10 bases between the germline ends. The CDR3 loop spans 14 amino acids. Germline values: CDR1 MNHEY, CDR2 SMNVEV (reference sequence). The chain's CDR3 is CASSFWGGSYEQYF. CDR3 nucleotide sequence: TGTGCCAGCAGTTTTTGGGGAGGATCCTACGAGCAGTACTTC.

The chain combines TRBV12-3 or TRBV12-4 with TRBJ2-7, with TRBD2 matching 14 bases. With V trimmed by 7 bases and J by 5 bases, 13 bases remained unmatched. The CDR3 extends over 17 amino acids. CDR3 region: CASNPGLAGGHPHEQYF. CDR3 in DNA: TGTGCCAGCAATCCCGGACTAGCGGGGGGTCACCCACACGAGCAGTACTTC.

There are many counts of this clonotype. This sequence joins TRBV30 and TRBJ1-2; 10 bases line up with TRBD1. V shed 3 bases and J 11 bases; nucleotides not matched to a gene: 6. The V gene's germline CDR1 is GTSNPN and CDR2 SVGIG (reference sequence). The CDR3 sequence is 12 residues long. The CDR3: CAWSPGQGHYTF. CDR3 nucleotides: TGTGCCTGGAGCCCGGGACAGGGGCATTACACCTTC.

This sequence joins TRBV4-1 and TRBJ2-2; TRBD2 agrees at 13 bases. V lost 1 base and J lost 1; bases outside the gene matches: 3. Germline V gene sequence: CDR1 MGHRA, CDR2 YSYEKL. CDR3 size: 18 residues. The CDR3 sequence: CASSQGTSGSLNTGELFF. In DNA form, the CDR3 reads TGCGCCAGCAGCCAAGGGACTAGCGGGAGTCTGAACACCGGGGAGCTGTTTTTT.

This clonotype was picked up a small number of times. The chain recombines TRBV30 with TRBJ1-4; D unclear. This CDR3 is built from 11 residues. V dropped 1 base and J dropped 8 bases, with 5 bases sitting between them. Germline lookup yields CDR1 GTSNPN and CDR2 SVGIG (reference sequence). CDR3 nucleotide sequence: TGTGCCTGGAGTGGTTTGGAAAAACTGTTTTTT. Protein product: CAWSGLEKLFF.

In its sample, this clonotype was seen many times. This sequence joins TRBV10-3 and TRBJ1-3, with D unclear. V was pared by 3 bases and J by 3 bases, with 6 bases between. This CDR3 contains 13 residues. The germline CDR1 and CDR2 sequences are ENHRY and SYGVKD. Here the CDR3 DNA reads TGTGCCATCAGTGATACAGATGGAAACACCATATATTTT. Protein product: CAISDTDGNTIYF.

This clonotype was seen many times. CDR3 DNA: TGTGCCAGCAAGCTTCTCTCTGGAAACACCATATATTTT. Its protein is CASKLLSGNTIYF. The V and J genes are TRBV7-9 and TRBJ1-3; no firm D call. Germline assignment: CDR1 SEHNR and CDR2 FQNEAQ (reference sequence). V gave up 7 bases and J gave up 0 bases, with 7 bases separating them. This CDR3 contains 13 residues.

This clonotype has more than one count but fewer than ten. The V call is TRBV7-9, the J call TRBJ2-2, with D possibly being TRBD1 (5 bases). The CDR3 has 15 amino acids. The ends were cut back, 1 base at V and 5 bases at J, with 11 bases in the middle. Germline loops: CDR1 SEHNR, CDR2 FQNEAQ (reference sequence). The CDR3 region has the DNA TGTGCCAGCAGCTTAGTAGGGAAGGGGACCGGGGAGCTGTTTTTT. This sequence encodes CASSLVGKGTGELFF.

This chain links TRBV5-5 with TRBJ1-5; TRBD1 matches 11 bases. Germline V gene lookup returns CDR1 SGHKS and CDR2 YYEKEE (reference sequence). After removal of 4 bases from V and 6 bases from J, the junction contained 12 bases not matched to a gene. The CDR3 totals 17 residues. Written as DNA, the CDR3 is TGTGCCAGCAGCCAGCCGGGACAGGGGGTTCACAGTCAGCCCCAGCATTTT. Protein: CASSQPGQGVHSQPQHF.

V and J are TRBV18 and TRBJ2-6, with TRBD1 identical over 7 bases. The CDR3 has 17 residues. Per germline, CDR1 KGHSH and CDR2 LQKENI. The V gene end was trimmed by 6 bases and the J gene end by 0 bases; junction bases not matched to a gene: 8. CDR3 amino acids: CASSPSQGLSGANVLTF. DNA of the CDR3: TGTGCCAGCTCCCCATCACAGGGGCTCTCTGGGGCCAACGTCCTGACTTTC.

J is TRBJ2-3 and V is TRBV29-1, with D hard to call. V lost 8 bases and J lost 0, with 9 bases in between. The CDR3 runs to 12 residues. Looked up from germline, CDR1 is SQVTM and CDR2 is ANQGSEA. The CDR3, as DNA: TGCAGCTCTCGGCAAAGCACAGATACGCAGTATTTT. It is translated as CSSRQSTDTQYF.

This clonotype was detected ten times or more. As DNA, the CDR3 is TGTGCCAGCAGCTTGGACAGGGGACCTGCCAAAAACATTCAGTACTTC. Its protein product is CASSLDRGPAKNIQYF. The chain is built from TRBV11-1 and TRBJ2-4; TRBD1 agrees at 9 bases. The germline V gene encodes CDR1 SGHAT and CDR2 FQDESV (reference sequence). The CDR3 consists of 16 residues. The junction had 4 bases not matched to a gene; V was cut back by 3 bases and J by 1 base. Variable domain in full (rest from reference TRBV11-1 and TRBJ2-4): EAEVAQSPRYKITEKSQAVAFWCDPISGHATLYWYRQILGQGPELLVQFQDESVVDDSQLPKDRFSAERLKGVDSTLKIQPAELGDSAMYLCASSLDRGPAKNIQYFGAGTRLSVL.

This clonotype turned up a few times. The chain links TRBV29-1 to TRBJ1-1; no firm D call. Germline lookup yields CDR1 SQVTM and CDR2 ANQGSEA. The V gene lost 3 bases and the J gene lost 5 bases, with 16 bases spanning the gap. This CDR3 has 14 residues. The CDR3 region has the DNA TGCAGCGTTGACGGGTTGGGAGTGGGTACTGAAGCTTTCTTT. Its translation: CSVDGLGVGTEAFF.

At least ten counts were recorded for this clonotype. This chain uses TRBV6-2 or TRBV6-3 with TRBJ2-1; D is uncertain. V shed 7 bases and J shed 4 bases, with 11 bases lying between them. The CDR3 sequence is 13 residues long. Germline lookup yields CDR1 MNHEY and CDR2 SVGEGT. The CDR3 nucleotides read TGTGCCAGCATCAGGCCAGCTTACAATGAGCAGTTCTTC. Protein: CASIRPAYNEQFF.

This clonotype was seen a few times. V gene TRBV5-6 combines with J gene TRBJ1-2, with D maybe TRBD1 (6 bases). Looked up from germline, CDR1 is SGHDT and CDR2 is YYEEEE. V shed 1 base and J shed 3 bases, with 10 bases lying between them. The CDR3 is 14 residues long. CDR3 protein: CASSLTGPHYGYTF. The CDR3 region has the DNA TGTGCCAGCAGCTTGACAGGGCCCCACTATGGCTACACCTTC. The variable domain in full, with the rest retrieved from reference TRBV5-6 and TRBJ1-2, is DAGVTQSPTHLIKTRGQQVTLRCSPKSGHDTVSWYQQALGQGPQFIFQYYEEEERQRGNFPDRFSGHQFPNYSSELNVNALLLGDSALYLCASSLTGPHYGYTFGSGTRLTVV.

This clonotype occurred many times. The V call is TRBV10-3, the J call TRBJ2-1; 10 bases are shared with TRBD2. Trimming cost V 2 bases and J 7 bases; bases outside gene matches: 11. The germline gives CDR1 ENHRY, CDR2 SYGVKD. The CDR3 totals 17 residues. CDR3 coding DNA: TGTGCCATCAGTGAGGCCGTTCCTAGCGGGGGAAGGAATGAGCAGTTCTTC. It codes for CAISEAVPSGGRNEQFF.

The rearrangement uses TRBV15 and TRBJ1-5; 12 nucleotides agree with TRBD1. This CDR3 comprises 17 residues. V lost 1 base and J lost 6; bases outside the gene matches: 7. Germline V lookup: CDR1 LNHNV, CDR2 YYDKDF (reference sequence). The chain's CDR3 is CATSRGDRGRTVQPQHF. Written as DNA, the CDR3 is TGTGCCACCAGCAGAGGGGACAGGGGGCGCACGGTTCAGCCCCAGCATTTT.